This entry lists 5 T cell receptor beta chains sequenced from one sample in a study of CD8 T cells in ankylosing spondylitis. In TCRdb, the 5' RACE reads were re-called with MiXCR into one record per CDR3 protein. The data contain approximately 220,000 distinct CDR3 sequences, roughly 25% of them seen just once; the ten biggest clones take up under 8%. The sequenced material came from blood, either unsorted or a sorted T cell fraction (not recorded which). The origin of the receptors is a male donor with ankylosing spondylitis or in good health (not recorded which).

There are many counts of this clonotype. This rearrangement joins TRBV12-3 or TRBV12-4 to TRBJ2-1; TRBD1 matches 11 bases. There are 16 residues in the CDR3. The V segment lost 2 bases and the J segment 8 bases; nucleotides outside the gene matches: 8. The CDR3 region has the DNA TGTGCCAGCAGTTTATATCGGGACAGGGGGACCGATGAGCAGTTCTTC. The encoded protein is CASSLYRDRGTDEQFF.

This clonotype was observed at least ten times. This sequence joins TRBV5-1 and TRBJ2-7, with 9 positions matching TRBD1. The CDR3 length is 14 residues. Germline CDR1 SGHRS, CDR2 YFSETQ. V lost 4 bases to trimming and J lost 4 bases; unmatched junction nucleotides: 6. The CDR3 coding sequence is TGCGCCAGCAGCCAGGGACAGGGTGGTTACGAGCAGTACTTC. It codes for CASSQGQGGYEQYF.

The table lists this clonotype with a few counts. The CDR3 sequence: CASSEQFTSTDTQYF. For the CDR3, the DNA is TGTGCCAGCAGTGAACAGTTTACTAGCACAGATACGCAGTATTTT. This sequence joins TRBV2 and TRBJ2-3; the D is unclear. The CDR3 has 15 residues. The germline CDR1 and CDR2 sequences are SNHLY and FYNNEI. Trimming removed 2 bases at V and 0 bases at J, with 9 bases between.

The V and J genes are TRBV6-5 and TRBJ2-3, with TRBD1 as a possible D gene (5 bases). Germline assignment: CDR1 MNHEY and CDR2 SVGAGI. V gave up 2 bases and J gave up 3 bases, with 12 bases separating them. This CDR3 has 15 amino acids. The CDR3 here is CASSYTGARTDTQYF. CDR3 in DNA: TGTGCCAGCAGTTACACAGGTGCTAGGACAGATACGCAGTATTTT.

The CDR3 here is CASSYQGASTGELFF. The CDR3 DNA is TGTGCCAGCAGTTACCAGGGGGCGAGCACCGGGGAGCTGTTTTTT. The chain is built from TRBV12-3 or TRBV12-4 and TRBJ2-2; 8 bases agree with TRBD1. V trimming: 4 bases; J trimming: 4 bases; junction bases outside the gene matches: 5. The CDR3 consists of 15 residues.